This T cell receptor (beta chain) emerged from a study of blood T cell repertoires in COVID-19. Across the study: Some COVID-19 samples were acute and others convalescent; all came from the United States, Italy and Spain. T cells, B-cell-depleted T cells, or PBMCs provided the cDNA or gDNA that served as material.

Original processing notes: How many nucleated cells were present was estimated from reference gene primer amplification. Repertoires were generated with immunoSEQ multiplex PCR, while TCRdb's copy carries only in-frame clones and drops some. The V and J calls and clone size come from that table; D and trimming were worked out from the DNA. The sample consists of 250,000 to 300,000 clones, 88% of them appearing once. V lost 4 bases, J lost 5 bases, and 14 bases lay in between. CDR1 MDHEN and CDR2 SYDVKM come from the germline V gene. The CDR3 covers 14 residues. V gene TRBV28 combines with J gene TRBJ1-1; no reliable D call. Sequenced: PBMCs or T cells enriched from blood (not recorded which). The clonotype originates from a woman in her twenties or thirties who had recovered from COVID-19. The chain's CDR3 is CASSSGSGRTEAFF. The CDR3 nucleotides read TGTGCCAGCAGTTCGGGGTCTGGGCGGACTGAAGCTTTCTTT. Together with reference TRBV28 and TRBJ1-1, the CDR3 gives the full variable domain: DVKVTQSSRYLVKRTGEKVFLECVQDMDHENMFWYRQDPGLGLRLIYFSYDVKMKEKGDIPEGYSVSREKKERFSLILESASTNQTSMYLCASSSGSGRTEAFFGQGTRLTVV.